Below, 22 T cell receptor beta chains from the same sample are listed, as sequenced in a study of blood T cell repertoires in COVID-19. The data were produced by immunoSEQ multiplex PCR, yet TCRdb's version contains in-frame clones alone and is incomplete. The sample holds 100,000 to 120,000 clones, around 79% seen once. The specimen was peripheral blood. Source of these receptors: a woman older than 75 with active or convalescent COVID-19.

This rearrangement joins TRBV15 to TRBJ1-2; D is unresolved. The CDR3 is 17 residues long. The V gene lost 5 bases and the J gene lost 3 bases, with 22 bases spanning the gap. Germline values: CDR1 LNHNV, CDR2 YYDKDF (reference sequence). Here the CDR3 reads CATSGPWKYTSDYGYTF. The DNA for the CDR3 is TGTGCCACCAGCGGCCCCTGGAAATACACTAGCGACTATGGCTACACCTTC.

J is TRBJ1-4 and V is TRBV5-1, with D tentatively TRBD1 (5 bases). The germline gives CDR1 SGHRS, CDR2 YFSETQ. Trimming took off 1 base at V and 8 bases at J, with 12 bases between the two ends. CDR3 length equals 14 residues. CDR3 loop: CASSLSAGREKLFF. The CDR3 coding sequence is TGCGCCAGCAGCTTGTCTGCGGGACGGGAAAAACTGTTTTTT.

The rearrangement uses TRBV28 and TRBJ2-1; 10 bases fit TRBD2. Trimming at V came to 5 bases and at J to 4 bases, leaving 8 bases not matched to a gene. The germline V gene has CDR1 MDHEN and CDR2 SYDVKM. This CDR3 has 16 residues. CDR3 loop: CASSTGAGGPYNEQFF. CDR3 coding DNA: TGTGCCAGCAGTACCGGAGCGGGAGGGCCATACAATGAGCAGTTCTTC.

The chain links TRBV27 to TRBJ2-3, with 10 bases matching TRBD2. The CDR3 totals 15 residues. Trimming removed 2 bases from V and 8 bases from J; junction bases left unmatched: 7. Germline V gene lookup returns CDR1 MNHEY and CDR2 SMNVEV (reference sequence). CDR3 sequence (DNA): TGTGCCAGCAGTTTAATGCTAGCGGGAGTGGTTACGCAGTATTTT. As protein: CASSLMLAGVVTQYF.

V usage is TRBV9 and J usage is TRBJ2-1; 16 bases map to TRBD2. The CDR3 length is 20 residues. Germline lookup yields CDR1 SGDLS and CDR2 YYNGEE. With V trimmed by 2 bases and J by 0 bases, 8 bases remained unmatched. This CDR3 reads CASSVASGTSGRDSYNEQFF. The CDR3 DNA sequence: TGTGCCAGCAGCGTGGCCTCCGGGACTAGCGGGAGGGACTCCTACAATGAGCAGTTCTTC. The full variable domain, its missing parts supplied by reference TRBV9 and TRBJ2-1, is DSGVTQTPKHLITATGQRVTLRCSPRSGDLSVYWYQQSLDQGLQFLIQYYNGEERAKGNILERFSAQQFPDLHSELNLSSLELGDSALYFCASSVASGTSGRDSYNEQFFGPGTRLTVL.

This clone was picked up one time. The V gene is TRBV5-1, the J gene TRBJ1-2; D unresolved. CDR1 and CDR2 from the germline V gene are SGHRS and YFSETQ. V gave up 3 bases and J gave up 0 bases, with 12 bases separating them. This CDR3 is built from 15 residues. The CDR3 loop is CASSWVGVANYGYTF. The CDR3 bases are TGCGCCAGCAGCTGGGTCGGGGTGGCTAACTATGGCTACACCTTC.

The chain links TRBV15 to TRBJ2-5, with 8 positions matching TRBD1. CDR3 length: 17 residues. Germline V CDR1 and CDR2: LNHNV, YYDKDF (reference sequence). The V and J ends lost 1 base and 1 base, in that order; junction bases with no gene match: 8. For the CDR3, the DNA is TGTGCCACCAGCAGAGGGACAGGGCCCGCCTTCCAAGAGACCCAGTACTTC. It translates to CATSRGTGPAFQETQYF.

CDR3 nucleotide sequence: TGTGCCAGCAGTTACTTAGGGGGCGAGCAGTACTTC. As protein: CASSYLGGEQYF. J is TRBJ2-7 and V is TRBV6-2 or TRBV6-3, with TRBD1 as a possible D gene (6 bases). Germline V gene data show CDR1 as MNHEY and CDR2 as SVGEGT. V was pared by 1 base and J by 6 bases, with 7 bases between. The CDR3 is 12 residues long.

The chain joins TRBV2 to TRBJ2-4, with 9 positions matching TRBD1. The V gene's germline CDR1 is SNHLY and CDR2 FYNNEI. The CDR3 is 12 amino acids. The trim removed 6 bases at V and 7 bases at J, leaving 1 base unmatched. Here the CDR3 reads CASRDRGNIQYF. Written as DNA, the CDR3 is TGTGCCAGCAGAGACAGGGGGAACATTCAGTACTTC.

The chain uses TRBV28 and TRBJ2-3, with 11 bases lining up with TRBD2. The CDR3 totals 16 residues. Looked up from germline, CDR1 is MDHEN and CDR2 is SYDVKM. V gave up 6 bases and J gave up 0 bases; unmatched junction bases: 5. In DNA form, the CDR3 reads TGTGCCAGCAGCTTCCTAGCGGGGGGTAGCACAGATACGCAGTATTTT. Translating it yields CASSFLAGGSTDTQYF.

The rearrangement uses TRBV27 and TRBJ2-7; 8 nucleotides match TRBD1. Germline V lookup: CDR1 MNHEY, CDR2 SMNVEV (reference sequence). The CDR3 spans 15 residues. With 3 bases clipped from V and 0 bases from J, the junction kept 4 bases outside the gene matches. CDR3 bases: TGTGCCAGCAGTTTCCTGACAGGGGTCTCCTACGAGCAGTACTTC. Its translation is CASSFLTGVSYEQYF.

The gene calls are TRBV5-1 and TRBJ1-3; 11 bases are shared with TRBD1. Losses at the gene ends were 4 bases for V and 4 bases for J; bases not matched to a gene: 4. Germline CDR1 and CDR2: SGHRS and YFSETQ. CDR3 length equals 15 residues. CDR3 amino acids: CASSIGQGAGNTIYF. DNA of the CDR3: TGCGCCAGCAGCATAGGACAGGGGGCAGGAAACACCATATATTTT.

The chain employs TRBV14 and TRBJ2-3, with 9 bases fitting TRBD2. The length of the CDR3 is 16 residues. The V segment lost 3 bases and the J segment 9 bases; nucleotides outside the gene matches: 13. Germline-derived CDR1 and CDR2 are SGHDN and FVKESK. The CDR3 is CASSQEYSGRHRTQYF. The DNA for the CDR3 is TGTGCCAGCAGCCAGGAGTATAGCGGGAGACACCGAACGCAGTATTTT.

The chain couples TRBV5-1 to TRBJ2-2; 10 nucleotides match TRBD2. The CDR3 is 18 amino acids. Per germline, CDR1 SGHRS and CDR2 YFSETQ. The J segment lost 0 bases and the V segment lost 1 base, leaving 6 bases of the junction unmatched. CDR3 bases: TGCGCCAGCAGCTTGCCGTTTACTAGCGGGACGAACACCGGGGAGCTGTTTTTT. Its protein is CASSLPFTSGTNTGELFF.

The chain couples TRBV6-5 to TRBJ1-2; the match to TRBD1 covers 9 bases. The trim removed 0 bases at V and 8 bases at J, leaving 7 bases unmatched. The V gene's germline CDR1 is MNHEY and CDR2 SVGAGI. The CDR3 extends over 15 amino acids. CDR3 DNA: TGTGCCAGCAGTTACTCGATAGACAGGGGGGGAGGCTACACCTTC. Translated: CASSYSIDRGGGYTF.

The rearrangement uses TRBV2 and TRBJ1-4; 7 nucleotides align to TRBD1. Germline lookup yields CDR1 SNHLY and CDR2 FYNNEI. After removal of 5 bases from V and 5 bases from J, the junction contained 8 bases not matched to a gene. The CDR3 runs 15 residues. The CDR3 loop is CASSHDRDRNEKLFF. Here the CDR3 DNA reads TGTGCCAGCAGTCATGATCGGGACAGAAATGAAAAACTGTTTTTT.

This chain joins TRBV5-1 and TRBJ2-3; TRBD2 matches at 7 bases. Germline CDR1 reads SGHRS; CDR2 reads YFSETQ. Germline trimming cut 5 bases from V and 5 bases from J; bases unmatched to any gene: 11. The CDR3 is 15 amino acids. For the CDR3, the DNA is TGCGCCAGCAGGGAGGTCGCGGGAGTAGGAGATACGCAGTATTTT. Its protein is CASREVAGVGDTQYF.

V is TRBV19 and J is TRBJ1-6; D gene uncertain. The V and J ends lost 6 bases and 5 bases respectively, with 17 bases between them. In germline, CDR1 is LNHDA, CDR2 SQIVND (reference sequence). This CDR3 contains 16 residues. The CDR3 region has the DNA TGTGCCAGTAGCCCGAGTTTTCTGCCCAATAATTCACCCCTCCACTTT. Encoded protein: CASSPSFLPNNSPLHF. Together with reference TRBV19 and TRBJ1-6, the CDR3 gives the full variable domain: DGGITQSPKYLFRKEGQNVTLSCEQNLNHDAMYWYRQDPGQGLRLIYYSQIVNDFQKGDIAEGYSVSREKKESFPLTVTSAQKNPTAFYLCASSPSFLPNNSPLHFGNGTRLTVT.

The CDR3 spells CSVEMPEVQYF. The CDR3 region has the DNA TGCAGCGTTGAGATGCCGGAGGTGCAGTACTTC. The chain links TRBV29-1 to TRBJ2-7, with a weak D call TRBD2 (5 bases). The CDR3 consists of 11 residues. V shed 3 bases and J shed 9 bases, with 12 bases lying between them. Germline CDR1 and CDR2: SQVTM and ANQGSEA.

This clone was observed once. The chain's CDR3 is CASSISGRAGESKNIQYF. The CDR3 nucleotides are TGTGCCAGCAGCATTAGCGGGAGGGCCGGTGAGTCCAAAAACATTCAGTACTTC. This chain links TRBV6-2 or TRBV6-3 with TRBJ2-4; TRBD2 matches 11 bases. CDR1 and CDR2 (germline): MNHEY, SVGEGT. V lost 6 bases and J lost 2; bases outside the gene matches: 12. The CDR3 length is 18 residues.

The gene calls are TRBV7-2 and TRBJ1-2, with 7 bases that match TRBD1. The J segment lost 2 bases and the V segment lost 1 base, leaving 7 bases of the junction unmatched. Germline V gives CDR1 SGHTA, CDR2 FQGNSA. The CDR3 loop spans 16 amino acids. The CDR3 reads CASSLEGFRGNYGYTF. The CDR3 bases are TGTGCCAGCAGCTTAGAGGGTTTCAGGGGGAACTATGGCTACACCTTC. The entire variable domain, with the rest obtained from reference TRBV7-2 and TRBJ1-2, is as follows: GAGVSQSPSNKVTEKGKDVELRCDPISGHTALYWYRQSLGQGLEFLIYFQGNSAPDKSGLPSDRFSAERTGGSVSTLTIQRTQQEDSAVYLCASSLEGFRGNYGYTFGSGTRLTVV.

This clone has more than one count but fewer than ten. The rearrangement links TRBV2 to TRBJ2-7; 9 nucleotides line up with TRBD1. Germline loops: CDR1 SNHLY, CDR2 FYNNEI. The CDR3 sequence is 14 residues long. With V trimmed by 6 bases and J by 4 bases, 7 bases remained unmatched. In nucleotides, the CDR3 is TGTGCCAGCAGGACCGGGACAGGGCTTTACGAGCAGTACTTC. Residues: CASRTGTGLYEQYF.